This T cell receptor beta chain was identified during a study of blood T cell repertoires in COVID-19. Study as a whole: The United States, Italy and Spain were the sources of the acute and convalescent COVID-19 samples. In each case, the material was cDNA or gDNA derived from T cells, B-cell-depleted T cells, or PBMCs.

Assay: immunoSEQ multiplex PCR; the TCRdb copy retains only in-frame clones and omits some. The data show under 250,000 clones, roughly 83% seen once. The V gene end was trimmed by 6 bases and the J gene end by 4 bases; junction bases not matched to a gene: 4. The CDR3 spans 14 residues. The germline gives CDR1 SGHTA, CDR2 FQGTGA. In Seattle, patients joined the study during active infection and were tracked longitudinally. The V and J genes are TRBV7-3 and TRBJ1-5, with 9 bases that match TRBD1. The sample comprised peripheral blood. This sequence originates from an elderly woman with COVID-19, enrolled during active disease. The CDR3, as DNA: TGTGCCAGCAGTTCGACAGGGGGTAATCAGCCCCAGCATTTT. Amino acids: CASSSTGGNQPQHF.